Sequencing of this TCR beta chain was carried out in a study of glioma-infiltrating T cells. This CDR3 has 13 residues. Germline CDR1 is MDHEN and CDR2 is SYDVKM. J lost 5 bases, V lost 6 bases, and 4 bases had no gene match. Amplification of TCR alpha and beta CDR3 regions from RNA used iRepertoire nested multiplex PCR. One entry per CDR3 protein results from TCRdb running MiXCR on the multiplex PCR reads. The data hold roughly 120,000 distinct CDR3 sequences, with 20% to 25% observed a single time. This clonotype was seen many times. This chain links TRBV28 with TRBJ1-1; 9 bases fit TRBD1. The sequence came from a human donor with low-grade glioma or glioblastoma, undergoing nonglioma brain surgery, or in good health (not recorded which). Material: glioma tissue, nonneoplastic brain tissue, or PBMCs (not recorded which). CDR3 residues: CASREQGATEAFF. The CDR3 bases are TGTGCCAGCAGGGAACAGGGGGCGACTGAAGCTTTCTTT.